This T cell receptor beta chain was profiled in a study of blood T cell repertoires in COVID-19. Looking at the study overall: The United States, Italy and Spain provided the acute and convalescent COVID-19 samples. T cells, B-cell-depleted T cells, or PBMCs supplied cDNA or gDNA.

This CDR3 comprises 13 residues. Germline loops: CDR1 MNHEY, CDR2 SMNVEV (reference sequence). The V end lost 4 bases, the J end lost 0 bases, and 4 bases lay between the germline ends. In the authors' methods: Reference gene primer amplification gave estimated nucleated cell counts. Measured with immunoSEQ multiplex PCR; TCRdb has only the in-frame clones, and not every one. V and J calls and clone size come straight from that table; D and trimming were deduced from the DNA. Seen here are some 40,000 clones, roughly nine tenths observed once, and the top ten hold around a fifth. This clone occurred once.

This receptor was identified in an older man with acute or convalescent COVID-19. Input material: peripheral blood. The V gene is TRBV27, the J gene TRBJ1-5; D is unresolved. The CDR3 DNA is TGTGCCAGCAGTTACTATAGCAATCAGCCCCAGCATTTT. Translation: CASSYYSNQPQHF.